These 5 T cell receptor beta chains came from one sample sequenced in a study of CD8 T cells in ankylosing spondylitis (TCRdb year 2017). Overall study results and their limits: Blood from ankylosing spondylitis patients appeared to be characterized by a TCR beta motif made up of eight highly homologous amino acid variants.

No antigens are known for them. Preparation of the library involved 5' RACE. TCRdb shows the sequencer as Illumina HiSeq 2500. The raw public data were reprocessed by TCRdb itself: fastp quality trimming at Q25, MiXCR clonotype calling, in-frame beta chains only. All rows with the same CDR3 protein become a single entry with the most common DNA and genes. The sample profile shows about 800,000 distinct CDR3 sequences; 10% to 15% of them were found once. The top ten hold 0.51% of the sample. Sequenced material: blood, either unsorted or a sorted T cell fraction (not recorded which). The source of these receptors is a male donor with ankylosing spondylitis.

There are a few counts of this clonotype. The chain joins TRBV7-2 to TRBJ2-5; D not certain. Germline V lookup: CDR1 SGHTA, CDR2 FQGNSA. The V gene lost 0 bases and the J gene lost 4 bases, with 12 bases spanning the gap. The CDR3 length is 15 residues. In nucleotides, the CDR3 is TGTGCCAGCAGCTTAGCGCCGTCGGGCGGAGAGACCCAGTACTTC. Its translation is CASSLAPSGGETQYF.

At least ten counts were recorded for this clonotype. The chain recombines TRBV10-3 with TRBJ1-2; no definite D call. Deletions cut 11 bases from V and 6 bases from J, with 16 bases between. The CDR3 runs 12 residues. CDR1 and CDR2 from the germline V gene are ENHRY and SYGVKD. CDR3 nucleotides: TGTGCCTCAGAATCCCGCCAAGATGGCTACACCTTC. Its protein is CASESRQDGYTF.

At least ten counts were recorded for this clonotype. V usage is TRBV29-1 and J usage is TRBJ2-1, with D tentatively TRBD2 (6 bases). Per the germline V gene, CDR1 is SQVTM and CDR2 is ANQGSEA. The CDR3 is 11 residues long. In DNA, the CDR3 is TGCGGGGGGTCGACCTACAATGAGCAGTTCTTC. Encoded protein: CGGSTYNEQFF.

This clonotype was observed a handful of times. The chain joins TRBV7-3 to TRBJ2-1; D unclear. This CDR3 contains 14 residues. Germline V gives CDR1 SGHTA, CDR2 FQGTGA. V was clipped by 5 bases and J by 4 bases, with 12 bases between them. The CDR3 here is CASSPSIWYNEQFF. DNA for the CDR3: TGTGCCAGCAGCCCGTCGATTTGGTACAATGAGCAGTTCTTC.

This clonotype was counted a single time. J is TRBJ2-7 and V is TRBV27, with TRBD1 matching 9 bases. Germline CDR1 MNHEY, CDR2 SMNVEV (reference sequence). V was clipped by 5 bases and J by 3 bases; unmatched bases: 14. This CDR3 comprises 17 residues. The CDR3 region is CASSPLRSGTGLYEQYF. As DNA, the CDR3 is TGTGCCAGCAGTCCCCTCCGGAGTGGGACAGGGCTCTACGAGCAGTACTTC.